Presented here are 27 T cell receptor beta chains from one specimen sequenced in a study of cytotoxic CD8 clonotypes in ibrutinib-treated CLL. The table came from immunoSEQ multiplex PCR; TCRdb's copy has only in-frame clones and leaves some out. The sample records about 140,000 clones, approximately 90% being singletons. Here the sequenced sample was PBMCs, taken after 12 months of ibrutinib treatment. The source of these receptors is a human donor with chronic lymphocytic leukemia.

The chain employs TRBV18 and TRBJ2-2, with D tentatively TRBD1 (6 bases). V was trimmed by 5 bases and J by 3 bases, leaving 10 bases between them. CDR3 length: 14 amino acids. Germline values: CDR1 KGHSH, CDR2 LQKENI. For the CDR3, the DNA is TGTGCCAGCTCAGAACAGGGAGACACCGGGGAGCTGTTTTTT. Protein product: CASSEQGDTGELFF.

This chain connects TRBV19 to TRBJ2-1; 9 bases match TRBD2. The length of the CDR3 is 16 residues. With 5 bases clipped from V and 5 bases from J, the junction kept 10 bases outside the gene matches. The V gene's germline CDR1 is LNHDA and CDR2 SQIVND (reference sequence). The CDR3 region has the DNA TGTGCCAGTAGTTTCCTTACCGGGACTAGCAACAATGAGCAGTTCTTC. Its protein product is CASSFLTGTSNNEQFF.

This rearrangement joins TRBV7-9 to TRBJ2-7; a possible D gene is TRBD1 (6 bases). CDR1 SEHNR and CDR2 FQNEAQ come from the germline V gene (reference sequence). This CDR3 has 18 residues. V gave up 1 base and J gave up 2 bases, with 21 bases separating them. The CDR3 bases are TGTGCCAGCAGCTTAGAGGGGGTTGAACCGGGGATACCCTACGAGCAGTACTTC. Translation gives CASSLEGVEPGIPYEQYF.

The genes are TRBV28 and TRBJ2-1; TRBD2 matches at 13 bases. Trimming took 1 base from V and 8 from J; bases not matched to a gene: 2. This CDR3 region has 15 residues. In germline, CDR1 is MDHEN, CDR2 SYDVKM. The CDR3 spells CASSLFGLAGDEQFF. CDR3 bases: TGTGCCAGCAGTTTATTCGGACTAGCGGGAGATGAGCAGTTCTTC.

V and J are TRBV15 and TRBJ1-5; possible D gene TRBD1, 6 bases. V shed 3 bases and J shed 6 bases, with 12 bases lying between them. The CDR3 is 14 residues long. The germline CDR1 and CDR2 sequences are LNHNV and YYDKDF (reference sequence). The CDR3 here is CATSSEGGGQPQHF. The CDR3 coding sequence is TGTGCCACCAGCAGTGAGGGGGGAGGTCAGCCCCAGCATTTT.

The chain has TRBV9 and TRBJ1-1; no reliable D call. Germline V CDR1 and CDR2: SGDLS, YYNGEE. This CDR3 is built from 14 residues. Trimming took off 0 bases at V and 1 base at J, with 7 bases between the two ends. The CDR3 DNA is TGTGCCAGCAGCGTAGGCAGAGAGAACACTGAAGCTTTCTTT. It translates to CASSVGRENTEAFF. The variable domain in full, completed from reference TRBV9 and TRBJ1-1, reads DSGVTQTPKHLITATGQRVTLRCSPRSGDLSVYWYQQSLDQGLQFLIQYYNGEERAKGNILERFSAQQFPDLHSELNLSSLELGDSALYFCASSVGRENTEAFFGQGTRLTVV.

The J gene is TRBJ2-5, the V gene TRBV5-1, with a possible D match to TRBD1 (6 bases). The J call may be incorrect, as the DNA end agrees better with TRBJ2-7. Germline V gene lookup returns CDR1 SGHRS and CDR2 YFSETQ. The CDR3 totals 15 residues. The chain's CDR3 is CASSLGGGVRYEQYF. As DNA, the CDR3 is TGCGCCAGCAGCTTGGGAGGGGGAGTCAGATACGAGCAGTACTTC.

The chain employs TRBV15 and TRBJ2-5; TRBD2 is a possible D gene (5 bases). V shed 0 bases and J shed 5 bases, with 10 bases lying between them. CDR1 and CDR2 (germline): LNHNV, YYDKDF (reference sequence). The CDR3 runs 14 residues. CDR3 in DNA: TGTGCCACCAGCAGAGATCGAGGGCCGGAGACCCAGTACTTC. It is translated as CATSRDRGPETQYF. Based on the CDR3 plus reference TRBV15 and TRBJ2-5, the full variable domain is DAMVIQNPRYQVTQFGKPVTLSCSQTLNHNVMYWYQQKSSQAPKLLFHYYDKDFNNEADTPDNFQSRRPNTSFCFLDIRSPGLGDTAMYLCATSRDRGPETQYFGPGTRLLVL.

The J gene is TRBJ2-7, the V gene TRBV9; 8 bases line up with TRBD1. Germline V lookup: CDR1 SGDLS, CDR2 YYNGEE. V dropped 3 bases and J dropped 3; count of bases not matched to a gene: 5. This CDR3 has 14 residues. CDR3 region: CASSDRDRYYEQYF. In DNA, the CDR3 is TGTGCCAGCAGCGACCGGGACAGGTACTACGAGCAGTACTTC.

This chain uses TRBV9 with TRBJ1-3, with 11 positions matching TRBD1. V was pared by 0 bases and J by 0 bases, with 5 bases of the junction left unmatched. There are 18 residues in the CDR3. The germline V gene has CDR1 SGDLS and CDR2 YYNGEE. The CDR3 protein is CASSVAEGQGGSGNTIYF. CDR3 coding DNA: TGTGCCAGCAGCGTAGCTGAGGGACAGGGGGGCTCTGGAAACACCATATATTTT.

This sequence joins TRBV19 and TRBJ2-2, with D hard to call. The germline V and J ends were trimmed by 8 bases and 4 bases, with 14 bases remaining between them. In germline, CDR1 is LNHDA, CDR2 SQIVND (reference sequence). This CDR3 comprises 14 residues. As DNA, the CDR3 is TGTGCCAGTCGTCAAACTTACTCCACCGGGGAGCTGTTTTTT. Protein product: CASRQTYSTGELFF.

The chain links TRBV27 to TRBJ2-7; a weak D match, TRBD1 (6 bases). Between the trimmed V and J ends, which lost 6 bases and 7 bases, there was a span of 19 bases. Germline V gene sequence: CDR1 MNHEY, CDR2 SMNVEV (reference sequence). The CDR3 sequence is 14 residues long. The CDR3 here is CASRGSGHGREQYF. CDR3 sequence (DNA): TGTGCCAGCAGGGGCTCGGGACATGGCCGTGAGCAGTACTTC.

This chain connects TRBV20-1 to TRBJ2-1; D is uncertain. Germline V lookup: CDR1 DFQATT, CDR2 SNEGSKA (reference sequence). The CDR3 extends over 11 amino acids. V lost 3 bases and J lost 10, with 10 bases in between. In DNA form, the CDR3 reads TGCAGTGCTAGTGGGCCCGACGAGCAGTTCTTC. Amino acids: CSASGPDEQFF.

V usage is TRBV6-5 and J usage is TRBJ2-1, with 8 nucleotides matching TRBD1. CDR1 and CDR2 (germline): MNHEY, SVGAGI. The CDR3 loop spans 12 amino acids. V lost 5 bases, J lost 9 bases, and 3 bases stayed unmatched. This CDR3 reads CASSRQGIEQFF. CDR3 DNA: TGTGCCAGCAGTCGACAGGGGATTGAGCAGTTCTTC.

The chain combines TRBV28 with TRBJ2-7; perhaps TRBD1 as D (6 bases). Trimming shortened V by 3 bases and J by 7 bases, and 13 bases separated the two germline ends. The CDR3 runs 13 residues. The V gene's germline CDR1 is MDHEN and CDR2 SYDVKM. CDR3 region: CASSLDSNREQYF. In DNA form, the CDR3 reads TGTGCCAGCAGTTTGGACAGTAATCGGGAGCAGTACTTC.

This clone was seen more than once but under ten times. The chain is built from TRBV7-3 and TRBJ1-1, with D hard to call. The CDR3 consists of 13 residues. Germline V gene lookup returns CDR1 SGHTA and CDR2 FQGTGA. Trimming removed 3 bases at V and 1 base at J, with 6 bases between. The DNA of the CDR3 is TGTGCCAGCAGCTTCGGGGAGAACACTGAAGCTTTCTTT. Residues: CASSFGENTEAFF.

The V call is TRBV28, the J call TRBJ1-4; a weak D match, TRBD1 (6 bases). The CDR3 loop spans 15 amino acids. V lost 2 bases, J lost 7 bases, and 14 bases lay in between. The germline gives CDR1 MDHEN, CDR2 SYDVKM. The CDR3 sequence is CASSLLQGGREKLFF. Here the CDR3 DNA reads TGTGCCAGCAGTTTACTACAGGGAGGTCGTGAAAAACTGTTTTTT. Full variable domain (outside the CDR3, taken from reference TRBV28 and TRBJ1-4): DVKVTQSSRYLVKRTGEKVFLECVQDMDHENMFWYRQDPGLGLRLIYFSYDVKMKEKGDIPEGYSVSREKKERFSLILESASTNQTSMYLCASSLLQGGREKLFFGSGTQLSVL.

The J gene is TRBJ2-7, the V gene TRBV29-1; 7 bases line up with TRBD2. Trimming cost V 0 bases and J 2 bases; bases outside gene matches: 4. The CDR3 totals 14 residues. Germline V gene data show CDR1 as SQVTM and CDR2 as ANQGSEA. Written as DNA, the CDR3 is TGCAGCGTTGAAGAACCGGGACTAACCTACGAGCAGTACTTC. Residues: CSVEEPGLTYEQYF.

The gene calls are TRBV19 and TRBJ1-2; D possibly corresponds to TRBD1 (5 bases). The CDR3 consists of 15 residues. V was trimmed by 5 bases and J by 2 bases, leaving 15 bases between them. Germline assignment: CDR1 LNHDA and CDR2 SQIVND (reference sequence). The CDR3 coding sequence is TGTGCCAGTAGTCACGGACAAGTTTGGAACTATGGCTACACCTTC. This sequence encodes CASSHGQVWNYGYTF.

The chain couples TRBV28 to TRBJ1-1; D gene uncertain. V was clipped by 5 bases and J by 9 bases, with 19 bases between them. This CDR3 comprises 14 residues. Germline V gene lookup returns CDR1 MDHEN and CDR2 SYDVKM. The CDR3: CASSTAEGGKKAFF. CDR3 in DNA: TGTGCCAGCAGTACGGCGGAAGGTGGGAAAAAAGCTTTCTTT.

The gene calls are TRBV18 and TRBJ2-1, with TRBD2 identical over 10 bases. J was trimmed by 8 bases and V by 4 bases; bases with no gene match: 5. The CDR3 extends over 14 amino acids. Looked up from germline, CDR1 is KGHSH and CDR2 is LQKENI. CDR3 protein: CASSLQREGDEQFF. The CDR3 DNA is TGTGCCAGCTCACTTCAGCGGGAGGGGGATGAGCAGTTCTTC.

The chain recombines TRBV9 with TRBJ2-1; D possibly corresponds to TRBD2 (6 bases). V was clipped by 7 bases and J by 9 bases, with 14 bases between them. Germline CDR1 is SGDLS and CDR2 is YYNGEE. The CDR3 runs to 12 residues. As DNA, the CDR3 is TGTGCCAGCGGCCGACTAGAACTTGAGCAGTTCTTC. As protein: CASGRLELEQFF.

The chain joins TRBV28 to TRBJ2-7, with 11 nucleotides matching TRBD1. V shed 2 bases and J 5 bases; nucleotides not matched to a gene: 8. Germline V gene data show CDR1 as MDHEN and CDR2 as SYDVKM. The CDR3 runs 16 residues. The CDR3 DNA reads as TGTGCCAGCAGTTTAGACCCGGACAGGGGGCTAAACGAGCAGTACTTC. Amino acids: CASSLDPDRGLNEQYF.

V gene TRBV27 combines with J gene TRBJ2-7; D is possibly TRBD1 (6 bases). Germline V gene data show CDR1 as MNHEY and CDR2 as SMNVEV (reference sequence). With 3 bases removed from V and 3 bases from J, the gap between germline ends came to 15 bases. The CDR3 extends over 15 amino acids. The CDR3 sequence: CASSFTGSKFYEQYF. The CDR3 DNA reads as TGTGCCAGCAGTTTTACAGGGTCGAAGTTCTACGAGCAGTACTTC.

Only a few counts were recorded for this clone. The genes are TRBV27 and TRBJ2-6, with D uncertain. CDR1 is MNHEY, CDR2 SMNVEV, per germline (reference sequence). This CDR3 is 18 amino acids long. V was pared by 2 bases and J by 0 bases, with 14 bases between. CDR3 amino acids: CASSLPPGSTSGANVLTF. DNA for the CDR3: TGTGCCAGCAGTTTACCCCCGGGTTCGACCTCTGGGGCCAACGTCCTGACTTTC.

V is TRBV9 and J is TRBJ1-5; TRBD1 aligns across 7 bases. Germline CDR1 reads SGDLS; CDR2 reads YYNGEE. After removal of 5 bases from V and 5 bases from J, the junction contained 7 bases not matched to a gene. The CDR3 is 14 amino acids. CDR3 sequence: CASSAQGGDQPQHF. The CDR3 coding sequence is TGTGCCAGCAGTGCTCAGGGGGGGGATCAGCCCCAGCATTTT.

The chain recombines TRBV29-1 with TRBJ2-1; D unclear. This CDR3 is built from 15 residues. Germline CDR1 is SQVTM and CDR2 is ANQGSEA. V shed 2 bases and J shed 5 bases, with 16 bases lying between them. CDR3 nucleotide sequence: TGCAGCGTTGAAACTTGGCCCCCCCGTAACAATGAGCAGTTCTTC. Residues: CSVETWPPRNNEQFF.